This TCR beta chain was obtained from a study of blood T cell repertoires in COVID-19. Study as a whole: Spain, Italy and the United States supplied samples that represented acute and convalescent COVID-19. T cells, B-cell-depleted T cells, or PBMCs provided the cDNA or gDNA that served as material.

CDR1 SNHLY and CDR2 FYNNEI come from the germline V gene. V lost 8 bases and J 3 bases, leaving 13 bases between the germline ends. CDR3 length: 13 amino acids. This clone was observed a few times. In terms of age and location, participants ranged from roughly 18 to 90 years and lived in under 30 US areas. In the authors' workflow: How many nucleated cells were present was estimated from reference gene primer amplification. The repertoire was sequenced with immunoSEQ multiplex PCR; TCRdb's copy has only in-frame clones and lacks some. V and J calls plus clone size are reproduced from that table; the DNA served to infer D and trimming. The data contain roughly 250,000 clones, around 90% of them singletons.

The TCR comes from a woman between 40 and 50 years old who had been exposed to COVID-19. The sequencing sample was made of PBMCs or T cells enriched from blood (not recorded which). V is TRBV2 and J is TRBJ2-5, with a tentative D call TRBD2 (5 bases). CDR3 sequence reads: CASSEGAEETQYF. In nucleotides, the CDR3 is TGTGCCAGCTCCGAGGGCGCTGAAGAGACCCAGTACTTC.